The present T cell receptor (beta chain) was sequenced within a study of blood T cell repertoires in COVID-19. About the research overall: There were acute and convalescent COVID-19 samples, and they came from the United States, Italy and Spain. PBMCs, B-cell-depleted T cells, or T cells provided the cDNA or gDNA that made up the material.

From germline, CDR1 is SGHRS and CDR2 YFSETQ. V shed 3 bases and J 0 bases; nucleotides not matched to a gene: 6. This CDR3 has 17 residues. The repertoire was sequenced with immunoSEQ multiplex PCR; TCRdb's copy has only in-frame clones and lacks some. Of 200,000 to 300,000 clones listed, almost 90% are singletons. This TCR came from an older man with acute or convalescent COVID-19. The chain links TRBV5-1 to TRBJ2-6, with 7 nucleotides matching TRBD1. The sequencing sample was made of peripheral blood. CDR3 sequence (DNA): TGCGCCAGCAGCTCGGGACAGTCCCCCTCTGGGGCCAACGTCCTGACTTTC. Translated, it gives CASSSGQSPSGANVLTF.